A selection of T cell receptor beta chains follows, all from one sample in a study of siplizumab effects on memory and regulatory T cells. Profiled with immunoSEQ multiplex PCR; TCRdb holds only in-frame clones, not every one. The profile shows 20,000 to 30,000 clones, around 80% of them singletons. The sequencing sample was made of memory CD4+ T cells sorted from blood. The receptors were sampled from a human donor in good health. Both conserved end residues are part of each CDR3. Each record gives: clone size, J gene, CDR3 length, V gene, D gene, CDR3 protein, CDR3 DNA. D genes are given only for firm matches. Size is omitted from some rows. Given values are once, few, many or a class for expanded clones.

clone_size: .
j_call: TRBJ2-2
cdr3_length: 16
v_call: TRBV28
d_call: TRBD1
cdr3_aa: CASSPLGQANTGELFF
cdr3_nt: TGTGCCAGCAGTCCTCTCGGACAGGCGAACACCGGGGAGCTGTTTTTT

clone_size: .
j_call: TRBJ2-7
cdr3_length: 14
v_call: TRBV11-2
d_call: TRBD1
cdr3_aa: CASSLGTGTREQYF
cdr3_nt: TGTGCCAGCAGCCTCGGGACAGGGACTCGTGAGCAGTACTTC

clone_size: few
j_call: TRBJ1-1
cdr3_length: 14
v_call: TRBV5-6
d_call: .
cdr3_aa: CASSLSLVNTEAFF
cdr3_nt: TGTGCCAGCAGCTTGAGTTTGGTGAACACTGAAGCTTTCTTT

clone_size: .
j_call: TRBJ1-3
cdr3_length: 14
v_call: TRBV19
d_call: .
cdr3_aa: CASRPGSSGNTIYF
cdr3_nt: TGTGCCAGTAGGCCAGGGTCCTCTGGAAACACCATATATTTT

clone_size: .
j_call: TRBJ1-4
cdr3_length: 13
v_call: TRBV19
d_call: .
cdr3_aa: CASSIRRNEKLFF
cdr3_nt: TGTGCCAGTAGTATACGCAGAAATGAAAAACTGTTTTTT

clone_size: .
j_call: TRBJ2-3
cdr3_length: 16
v_call: TRBV19
d_call: TRBD2
cdr3_aa: CASSRAGGPGTDTQYF
cdr3_nt: TGTGCCAGTAGTCGGGCGGGAGGGCCCGGCACAGATACGCAGTATTTT

clone_size: few
j_call: TRBJ2-3
cdr3_length: 15
v_call: TRBV9
d_call: TRBD1
cdr3_aa: CASSVGQGSTDTQYF
cdr3_nt: TGTGCCAGCAGCGTGGGACAGGGGTCGACAGATACGCAGTATTTT

clone_size: .
j_call: TRBJ1-5
cdr3_length: 13
v_call: TRBV2
d_call: TRBD1
cdr3_aa: CASSGQGGQPQHF
cdr3_nt: TGTGCCAGCAGTGGACAGGGTGGCCAGCCCCAGCATTTT

clone_size: .
j_call: TRBJ1-5
cdr3_length: 15
v_call: TRBV27
d_call: .
cdr3_aa: CASSPTVKGNQPQHF
cdr3_nt: TGTGCCAGCAGTCCGACAGTAAAGGGCAATCAGCCCCAGCATTTT

clone_size: few
j_call: TRBJ1-4
cdr3_length: 15
v_call: TRBV6-5
d_call: TRBD1
cdr3_aa: CASRPTQGVGEKLFF
cdr3_nt: TGTGCCAGCAGACCCACACAGGGGGTGGGCGAAAAACTGTTTTTT

clone_size: once
j_call: TRBJ1-1
cdr3_length: 14
v_call: TRBV6-6
d_call: .
cdr3_aa: CASSYSPWNTEAFF
cdr3_nt: TGTGCCAGCAGTTACTCTCCGTGGAACACTGAAGCTTTCTTT

clone_size: .
j_call: TRBJ1-1
cdr3_length: 13
v_call: TRBV14
d_call: .
cdr3_aa: CASSQDTNTEAFF
cdr3_nt: TGTGCCAGCAGCCAAGATACGAACACTGAAGCTTTCTTT

clone_size: .
j_call: TRBJ2-3
cdr3_length: 11
v_call: TRBV20-1
d_call: .
cdr3_aa: CSAPYTDTQYF
cdr3_nt: TGCAGTGCTCCCTATACAGATACGCAGTATTTT

clone_size: .
j_call: TRBJ2-3
cdr3_length: 16
v_call: TRBV7-3
d_call: .
cdr3_aa: CASSLSGTGRTDTQYF
cdr3_nt: TGTGCCAGCAGCTTAAGTGGTACGGGCCGCACAGATACGCAGTATTTT

clone_size: .
j_call: TRBJ2-5
cdr3_length: 14
v_call: TRBV2
d_call: .
cdr3_aa: CASSELGREETQYF
cdr3_nt: TGTGCCAGCAGTGAATTGGGTAGGGAAGAGACCCAGTACTTC

clone_size: .
j_call: TRBJ2-2
cdr3_length: 18
v_call: TRBV7-9
d_call: TRBD2
cdr3_aa: CASSFGWLAGGDTGELFF
cdr3_nt: TGTGCCAGCAGCTTTGGGTGGCTAGCGGGAGGAGACACCGGGGAGCTGTTTTTT

clone_size: once
j_call: TRBJ1-5
cdr3_length: 15
v_call: TRBV28
d_call: .
cdr3_aa: CASSPAGVLNQPQHF
cdr3_nt: TGTGCCAGCAGCCCCGCGGGGGTCCTCAATCAGCCCCAGCATTTT

clone_size: .
j_call: TRBJ2-1
cdr3_length: 13
v_call: TRBV11-1
d_call: .
cdr3_aa: CASSLATGNEQFF
cdr3_nt: TGTGCCAGCAGCTTAGCAACTGGCAATGAGCAGTTCTTC

clone_size: .
j_call: TRBJ2-5
cdr3_length: 14
v_call: TRBV19
d_call: TRBD2
cdr3_aa: CASSKGGGRETQYF
cdr3_nt: TGTGCCAGTAGTAAAGGTGGCGGGAGAGAGACCCAGTACTTC

clone_size: .
j_call: TRBJ2-5
cdr3_length: 16
v_call: TRBV15
d_call: TRBD2
cdr3_aa: CATSRPLAGVQETQYF
cdr3_nt: TGTGCCACCAGCAGACCATTAGCGGGAGTACAAGAGACCCAGTACTTC

clone_size: .
j_call: TRBJ1-1
cdr3_length: 11
v_call: TRBV6-1
d_call: .
cdr3_aa: CASSRKSEAFF
cdr3_nt: TGTGCCAGCAGTCGAAAGTCTGAAGCTTTCTTT

clone_size: .
j_call: TRBJ1-5
cdr3_length: 15
v_call: TRBV19
d_call: .
cdr3_aa: CASSIGRGGNQPQHF
cdr3_nt: TGTGCCAGTAGTATCGGAAGGGGAGGCAATCAGCCCCAGCATTTT

clone_size: .
j_call: TRBJ2-3
cdr3_length: 16
v_call: TRBV5-4
d_call: TRBD2
cdr3_aa: CASSLVGLADTDTQYF
cdr3_nt: TGTGCCAGCAGCTTGGTGGGACTAGCGGACACAGATACGCAGTATTTT

clone_size: .
j_call: TRBJ2-2
cdr3_length: 14
v_call: TRBV10-2
d_call: TRBD2
cdr3_aa: CASSDSLAAGELFF
cdr3_nt: TGCGCCAGCAGCGACAGCCTAGCGGCTGGGGAGCTGTTTTTT

clone_size: few
j_call: TRBJ2-3
cdr3_length: 17
v_call: TRBV27
d_call: TRBD1
cdr3_aa: CASSVFGGQGGADTQYF
cdr3_nt: TGTGCCAGCAGTGTATTCGGAGGACAGGGAGGCGCAGATACGCAGTATTTT

clone_size: .
j_call: TRBJ1-5
cdr3_length: 18
v_call: TRBV28
d_call: .
cdr3_aa: CASSSDGYGLYSNQPQHF
cdr3_nt: TGTGCCAGCAGTTCTGACGGATACGGCCTTTATAGCAATCAGCCCCAGCATTTT

clone_size: .
j_call: TRBJ1-2
cdr3_length: 14
v_call: TRBV19
d_call: TRBD1
cdr3_aa: CASSSTGANYGYTF
cdr3_nt: TGTGCCAGTAGTTCCACAGGGGCTAACTATGGCTACACCTTC

clone_size: .
j_call: TRBJ2-1
cdr3_length: 15
v_call: TRBV9
d_call: TRBD2
cdr3_aa: CASSVASGRRNEQFF
cdr3_nt: TGTGCCAGCAGCGTAGCTAGCGGGAGACGCAATGAGCAGTTCTTC

clone_size: .
j_call: TRBJ1-1
cdr3_length: 13
v_call: TRBV10-3
d_call: .
cdr3_aa: CAIGQGLNTEAFF
cdr3_nt: TGTGCCATCGGGCAGGGGTTGAACACTGAAGCTTTCTTT

clone_size: .
j_call: TRBJ1-1
cdr3_length: 16
v_call: TRBV27
d_call: .
cdr3_aa: CASSLSVTHGGTEAFF
cdr3_nt: TGTGCCAGCAGTTTATCGGTTACTCACGGGGGCACTGAAGCTTTCTTT

clone_size: .
j_call: TRBJ1-4
cdr3_length: 12
v_call: TRBV6-1
d_call: .
cdr3_aa: CASSIGREKLFF
cdr3_nt: TGTGCCAGCAGTATAGGACGGGAAAAACTGTTTTTT

clone_size: .
j_call: TRBJ1-2
cdr3_length: 13
v_call: TRBV19
d_call: .
cdr3_aa: CASSGQPAHGYTF
cdr3_nt: TGTGCCAGTTCCGGACAGCCGGCGCATGGCTACACCTTC

clone_size: .
j_call: TRBJ2-1
cdr3_length: 16
v_call: TRBV28
d_call: .
cdr3_aa: CASSPLEQRYYNEQFF
cdr3_nt: TGTGCCAGCAGCCCTTTGGAACAGCGCTACTACAATGAGCAGTTCTTC

clone_size: .
j_call: TRBJ2-1
cdr3_length: 14
v_call: TRBV2
d_call: TRBD1
cdr3_aa: CASSWDRQYNEQFF
cdr3_nt: TGTGCCAGCAGCTGGGACAGACAGTACAATGAGCAGTTCTTC

clone_size: .
j_call: TRBJ2-2
cdr3_length: 15
v_call: TRBV5-4
d_call: .
cdr3_aa: CASSLTPDGTGELFF
cdr3_nt: TGTGCCAGCAGCCTAACTCCCGACGGCACCGGGGAGCTGTTTTTT

clone_size: .
j_call: TRBJ1-2
cdr3_length: 13
v_call: TRBV6-1
d_call: .
cdr3_aa: CASGWGTNYGYTF
cdr3_nt: TGTGCCAGCGGATGGGGGACTAACTATGGCTACACCTTC

clone_size: .
j_call: TRBJ2-5
cdr3_length: 15
v_call: TRBV5-6
d_call: .
cdr3_aa: CASSLAWSPWETQYF
cdr3_nt: TGTGCCAGCAGCTTGGCGTGGTCTCCCTGGGAGACCCAGTACTTC

clone_size: .
j_call: TRBJ2-7
cdr3_length: 14
v_call: TRBV6-1
d_call: TRBD1
cdr3_aa: CASSGDRAVYEQYF
cdr3_nt: TGTGCCAGCAGCGGTGACAGGGCGGTCTACGAGCAGTACTTC

clone_size: .
j_call: TRBJ2-2
cdr3_length: 19
v_call: TRBV27
d_call: TRBD1
cdr3_aa: CASSLRSARGSTNTGELFF
cdr3_nt: TGTGCCAGCAGTTTAAGATCGGCCAGGGGGTCCACGAACACCGGGGAGCTGTTTTTT

clone_size: .
j_call: TRBJ2-3
cdr3_length: 16
v_call: TRBV7-2
d_call: TRBD2
cdr3_aa: CASSLGTSGLTDTQYF
cdr3_nt: TGTGCCAGCAGCCTTGGGACTAGCGGTCTCACAGATACGCAGTATTTT

clone_size: .
j_call: TRBJ1-1
cdr3_length: 13
v_call: TRBV11-3
d_call: TRBD1
cdr3_aa: CASSRTGPSEAFF
cdr3_nt: TGTGCCAGCAGCCGGACAGGGCCTTCTGAAGCTTTCTTT

clone_size: .
j_call: TRBJ2-5
cdr3_length: 14
v_call: TRBV4-1
d_call: .
cdr3_aa: CASSQGASLETQYF
cdr3_nt: TGCGCCAGCAGCCAGGGGGCGTCGCTGGAGACCCAGTACTTC

clone_size: few
j_call: TRBJ2-3
cdr3_length: 14
v_call: TRBV5-1
d_call: .
cdr3_aa: CASSLPSSADTQYF
cdr3_nt: TGCGCCAGCAGCTTGCCTAGCTCAGCAGATACGCAGTATTTT

clone_size: medium-sized
j_call: TRBJ2-5
cdr3_length: 17
v_call: TRBV5-1
d_call: TRBD2
cdr3_aa: CASSYNSGTSGQETQYF
cdr3_nt: TGCGCCAGCAGCTACAACTCCGGGACTAGCGGCCAAGAGACCCAGTACTTC

clone_size: .
j_call: TRBJ2-1
cdr3_length: 15
v_call: TRBV5-4
d_call: TRBD2
cdr3_aa: CASSGSGTTSNEQFF
cdr3_nt: TGTGCCAGCAGCGGATCCGGGACTACCTCCAATGAGCAGTTCTTC

clone_size: .
j_call: TRBJ1-1
cdr3_length: 15
v_call: TRBV6-6
d_call: TRBD1
cdr3_aa: CASTETGGRRAEAFF
cdr3_nt: TGTGCCAGCACTGAGACAGGGGGCAGGAGGGCTGAAGCTTTCTTT

clone_size: .
j_call: TRBJ2-7
cdr3_length: 14
v_call: TRBV4-2
d_call: .
cdr3_aa: CASSLAGFRDEQYF
cdr3_nt: TGTGCCAGCAGCCTCGCAGGGTTTCGGGATGAGCAGTACTTC

clone_size: .
j_call: TRBJ1-4
cdr3_length: 14
v_call: TRBV19
d_call: .
cdr3_aa: CASQTSTNVEKLFF
cdr3_nt: TGTGCCAGTCAGACATCGACCAACGTAGAAAAACTGTTTTTT